Listed below are T cell receptor beta chains from one sample, sequenced in a study of blood T cell repertoires in COVID-19. The table came from immunoSEQ multiplex PCR; TCRdb's copy has only in-frame clones and leaves some out. The sample has about 240,000 clones; approximately 83% are singletons. Sequenced: peripheral blood. The source is an elderly woman with acute or convalescent COVID-19. The CDR3 runs from the conserved cysteine through the conserved F or W. The order of the fields is J gene, V gene, CDR3 protein.

TRBJ1-4 TRBV7-2 CASSIDRANEKLFF
TRBJ1-4 TRBV4-1 CASSQERKLFF
TRBJ1-4 TRBV19 CASSTQGVEKLFF
TRBJ2-7 TRBV7-8 CASSLTGRGEQYF
TRBJ2-5 TRBV19 CASSKRTGLQETQYF
TRBJ1-3 TRBV30 CAWSHSTGPGNTIYF
TRBJ2-1 TRBV2 CASSLGGTAGYNEQFF
TRBJ1-6 TRBV7-9 CASSLAQGAPSPLHF
TRBJ1-5 TRBV9 CASSVDGAGGQPQHF
TRBJ2-1 TRBV19 CASKASGGAWGEQFF
TRBJ2-7 TRBV7-9 CATSARGYEQYF
TRBJ1-2 TRBV3-1/TRBV3-2 CASSQEPGSSYTF
TRBJ2-2 TRBV19 CASSAIRQANTGELFF
TRBJ1-1 TRBV7-2 CASSRDRGDTEAFF
TRBJ1-1 TRBV2 CASSRDFTEAFF
TRBJ2-2 TRBV30 CAWSRTDQTGELFF
TRBJ2-5 TRBV11-1 CASSLAFLAGQETQYF
TRBJ2-7 TRBV11-2 CASSLGGGWYEQYF
TRBJ1-2 TRBV20-1 CSASKAAHVADGYTF
TRBJ1-6 TRBV29-1 CSVAQGYNSPLHF
TRBJ1-2 TRBV28 CASSLGQVYGYTF
TRBJ1-5 TRBV7-2 CASSLVTGKSQPQHF
TRBJ1-2 TRBV24-1 CATSPRTNYGYTF
TRBJ1-2 TRBV15 CATSRDLINYGYTF
TRBJ1-2 TRBV5-6 CASSGGTGHTF
TRBJ1-1 TRBV28 CASIVSGGQGNTEAFF
TRBJ1-6 TRBV5-4 CASSPGTGGVFSYNSPLHF
TRBJ1-2 TRBV29-1 CSVTSLRDSAYGYTF
TRBJ2-1 TRBV9 CASSVEGPLAGLNEQFF
TRBJ2-7 TRBV6-5 CANPGQGSSYEQYF
TRBJ1-2 TRBV6-5 CASSYSGTGVSYGYTF
TRBJ1-4 TRBV7-3 CASSARAGEKLFF
TRBJ2-1 TRBV7-9 CASSPSASGVGNEQFF
TRBJ1-1 TRBV19 CASSIGQGGTEAFF
TRBJ2-5 TRBV15 CATSRDLGALQETQYF
TRBJ1-2 TRBV28 CASSFAGQGYGYTF
TRBJ1-1 TRBV9 CASSVAWGDTEAFF
TRBJ1-2 TRBV21-1 CAGGTGEISCYGYTF
TRBJ1-4 TRBV5-1 CASSLAGFNEKLFF
TRBJ2-6 TRBV6-1 CASSAHRSRSGANVLTF
TRBJ1-1 TRBV6-6 CASSRADTEAFF
TRBJ2-3 TRBV7-2 CASSFSGFGTDTQYF
TRBJ1-5 TRBV28 CASSISLGVGENQPQHF
TRBJ2-7 TRBV7-2 CASSESTGDRYF
TRBJ1-1 TRBV19 CASSINRREAFF
TRBJ2-3 TRBV9 CASSVYGTSGGADQTQYF
TRBJ2-5 TRBV2 CASSEFKRVAGETQYF
TRBJ1-2 TRBV2 CASSETNSPNYGYTF